These 25 T cell receptor beta chains were sequenced from one sample in a study of blood T cell repertoires in COVID-19. Measured with immunoSEQ multiplex PCR; TCRdb has only the in-frame clones, and not every one. Of 200,000 to 250,000 clones listed, 75% to 90% are singletons. Sequenced: peripheral blood. These receptor sequences come from a woman over 75 with COVID-19, enrolled during active disease.

J is TRBJ2-3 and V is TRBV13; possibly TRBD1 for D (6 bases). The CDR3 has 14 residues. Per germline, CDR1 PRHDT and CDR2 FYEKMQ (reference sequence). The V end was cut by 4 bases, the J end by 4 bases, with 12 bases between. The CDR3 protein is CASSSGQPPDTQYF. CDR3 coding DNA: TGTGCCAGCAGCTCAGGACAGCCCCCAGATACGCAGTATTTT.

The V call is TRBV5-5, the J call TRBJ1-2; 9 bases fit TRBD1. This CDR3 contains 14 residues. In germline, CDR1 is SGHKS, CDR2 YYEKEE (reference sequence). Trimming took 7 bases from V and 4 from J; bases not matched to a gene: 8. The CDR3 here is CASLATGGGYGYTF. The CDR3 DNA is TGTGCCAGCTTAGCAACAGGGGGCGGCTATGGCTACACCTTC.

The CDR3 DNA reads TGCGCCAGCAGCTTGCGACCTGGACAGCGGGGGCCTGGCTACACCTTC. Protein sequence: CASSLRPGQRGPGYTF. This rearrangement joins TRBV5-1 to TRBJ1-2; D possibly corresponds to TRBD1 (6 bases). The CDR3 runs to 16 residues. Trimming left V 1 base short and J 7 bases short, with 20 bases between. Germline V gene data show CDR1 as SGHRS and CDR2 as YFSETQ.

The chain is built from TRBV19 and TRBJ1-2, with 12 bases matching TRBD1. The CDR3 is 18 residues long. The germline gives CDR1 LNHDA, CDR2 SQIVND (reference sequence). Losses at the gene ends were 5 bases for V and 0 bases for J; bases not matched to a gene: 10. CDR3: CASSFPGTGGPANYGYTF. The CDR3 bases are TGTGCCAGTAGTTTCCCCGGGACAGGGGGCCCCGCTAACTATGGCTACACCTTC.

The table lists this clone with a few counts. The chain carries TRBV7-3 and TRBJ2-1, with a weak D call TRBD2 (5 bases). The CDR3 consists of 12 residues. The ends were cut back, 4 bases at V and 10 bases at J, with 11 bases in the middle. The germline V gene has CDR1 SGHTA and CDR2 FQGTGA. Written as DNA, the CDR3 is TGTGCCAGCAGCTGGGGAGTAGGGGAGCAGTTCTTC. Its translation is CASSWGVGEQFF.

J is TRBJ2-3 and V is TRBV6-6; a possible D gene is TRBD2 (5 bases). Germline CDR1 is MNHNY and CDR2 is SVGAGI (reference sequence). Between the trimmed V and J ends, which lost 6 bases and 3 bases, there was a span of 10 bases. The CDR3 covers 13 residues. The CDR3 region has the DNA TGTGCCAGCAGCTTGGACTTGACAGATACGCAGTATTTT. This sequence encodes CASSLDLTDTQYF.

The chain is built from TRBV7-3 and TRBJ2-3; D may be TRBD2 (5 bases). Trimming stripped 5 bases from V and 6 bases from J, with 12 bases between. CDR3 length: 13 amino acids. Per germline, CDR1 SGHTA and CDR2 FQGTGA. CDR3 nucleotide sequence: TGTGCCAGCAGCCCACGGACTGAGGATACGCAGTATTTT. This translates into CASSPRTEDTQYF. The whole variable domain, remainder taken from reference TRBV7-3 and TRBJ2-3, is GAGVSQTPSNKVTEKGKYVELRCDPISGHTALYWYRQSLGQGPEFLIYFQGTGAADDSGLPNDRFFAVRPEGSVSTLKIQRTERGDSAVYLCASSPRTEDTQYFGPGTRLTVL.

The chain couples TRBV4-1 to TRBJ1-2, with 7 positions matching TRBD1. V was clipped by 2 bases and J by 8 bases; unmatched bases: 17. This CDR3 has 17 amino acids. Germline loops: CDR1 MGHRA, CDR2 YSYEKL. In nucleotides, the CDR3 is TGCGCCAGCAGCCAACCAGCCGGGACAGTGAGATATTGGGGCTACACCTTC. It codes for CASSQPAGTVRYWGYTF.

CDR3 amino acids: CASSKSVISYNEQFF. In DNA form, the CDR3 reads TGTGCCAGCAGTAAATCCGTTATCTCCTACAATGAGCAGTTCTTC. V gene TRBV27 combines with J gene TRBJ2-1, with D uncertain. Germline V CDR1 and CDR2: MNHEY, SMNVEV (reference sequence). This CDR3 comprises 15 residues. Deletions cut 5 bases from V and 0 bases from J, with 11 bases between.

The V and J genes are TRBV5-1 and TRBJ1-4; 8 bases align to TRBD1. Germline lookup yields CDR1 SGHRS and CDR2 YFSETQ. V shed 4 bases and J 2 bases; nucleotides not matched to a gene: 13. This CDR3 has 18 residues. In DNA, the CDR3 is TGCGCCAGCAGCGTAGGACAGGGAAGTGACACGACTAATGAAAAACTGTTTTTT. Its translation is CASSVGQGSDTTNEKLFF.

V and J are TRBV4-1 and TRBJ1-1, with D perhaps TRBD1 (5 bases). The CDR3 is 15 residues long. The germline V and J ends were trimmed by 5 bases and 7 bases, with 20 bases remaining between them. Germline CDR1 reads MGHRA; CDR2 reads YSYEKL. CDR3 loop: CASSRRGLQGGEAFF. The CDR3, as DNA: TGCGCCAGCAGCAGAAGGGGATTGCAGGGAGGTGAAGCTTTCTTT.

The V gene is TRBV7-8, the J gene TRBJ1-2; 9 nucleotides align to TRBD1. The CDR3 has 16 residues. Trimming took 4 bases from V and 7 from J; bases not matched to a gene: 13. CDR1 and CDR2 (germline): SGHVS, FQNEAQ. CDR3 protein: CASSSQGQGVFSGYTF. CDR3 bases: TGTGCCAGCAGCTCACAGGGACAGGGAGTTTTTAGTGGCTACACCTTC.

The chain joins TRBV7-2 to TRBJ2-7, with TRBD1 as a possible D gene (5 bases). Germline-derived CDR1 and CDR2 are SGHTA and FQGNSA. The V gene lost 2 bases and the J gene lost 3 bases, with 23 bases spanning the gap. The CDR3 length is 18 residues. The CDR3 bases are TGTGCCAGCAGCTTATCAATCCTGGTGGCAGGGTTCGACTACGAGCAGTACTTC. Translation gives CASSLSILVAGFDYEQYF.

The V and J genes are TRBV5-1 and TRBJ2-5; 9 bases map to TRBD1. This CDR3 has 18 amino acids. Germline V lookup: CDR1 SGHRS, CDR2 YFSETQ. The V segment lost 2 bases and the J segment 2 bases; nucleotides outside the gene matches: 13. The CDR3 loop reads CASSFSPGTGSPQETQYF. The CDR3 region has the DNA TGCGCCAGCAGCTTTAGTCCCGGGACAGGGAGCCCTCAAGAGACCCAGTACTTC.

This chain links TRBV6-5 with TRBJ1-1; the D gene is possibly TRBD1 (5 bases). The CDR3 is 16 amino acids. Trimming took 2 bases from V and 3 from J, leaving 16 bases between them. Per germline, CDR1 MNHEY and CDR2 SVGAGI. The CDR3 sequence is CASSYLGHQGHTEAFF. DNA for the CDR3: TGTGCCAGCAGTTACCTCGGACACCAGGGCCACACTGAAGCTTTCTTT.

J is TRBJ1-5 and V is TRBV7-2; D is possibly TRBD1 (5 bases). The V end lost 5 bases, the J end lost 7 bases, and 21 bases lay between the germline ends. CDR3 length equals 16 residues. Germline V gene data show CDR1 as SGHTA and CDR2 as FQGNSA. The CDR3 DNA reads TGTGCCAGCAGCCCCGAGGGTGGGGGGATTCAACAGCCCCAGCATTTT. It is translated as CASSPEGGGIQQPQHF.

The chain carries TRBV28 and TRBJ1-5; TRBD1 aligns across 8 bases. The V segment lost 11 bases and the J segment 7 bases; nucleotides outside the gene matches: 7. Germline V gene lookup returns CDR1 MDHEN and CDR2 SYDVKM. The CDR3 is 12 amino acids. As DNA, the CDR3 is TGTGCCGGGTCAGGGGGCCGCCAGCCCCAGCATTTT. It translates to CAGSGGRQPQHF.

The V and J genes are TRBV25-1 and TRBJ1-4; 10 nucleotides align to TRBD1. V shed 8 bases, J shed 4 bases, and the junction held 13 bases outside the gene matches. This CDR3 spans 17 amino acids. CDR1 MGHDK and CDR2 SYGVNS come from the germline V gene. CDR3 nucleotides: TGTGCCAGCTCGACACCCGGGACAGGGGTCGTTAATGAAAAACTGTTTTTT. This sequence encodes CASSTPGTGVVNEKLFF. The variable domain in full, with the rest retrieved from reference TRBV25-1 and TRBJ1-4, is EADIYQTPRYLVIGTGKKITLECSQTMGHDKMYWYQQDPGMELHLIHYSYGVNSTEKGDLSSESTVSRIRTEHFPLTLESARPSHTSQYLCASSTPGTGVVNEKLFFGSGTQLSVL.

V is TRBV30 and J is TRBJ1-4; weak D call: TRBD1 (5 bases). V was trimmed by 5 bases and J by 6 bases, leaving 16 bases between them. The CDR3 sequence is 14 residues long. CDR1 is GTSNPN, CDR2 SVGIG, per germline (reference sequence). The CDR3 loop reads CAWEGKGRDEKLFF. CDR3 DNA sequence: TGTGCCTGGGAGGGGAAGGGAAGGGATGAAAAACTGTTTTTT.

The chain couples TRBV27 to TRBJ1-5, with D perhaps matching TRBD1 (5 bases). Deletions cut 5 bases from V and 3 bases from J, with 11 bases between. CDR3 size: 14 residues. Germline loops: CDR1 MNHEY, CDR2 SMNVEV (reference sequence). The CDR3 DNA follows: TGTGCCAGCAGTGCGCAGGGTACCAATCAGCCCCAGCATTTT. This codes for CASSAQGTNQPQHF.

In this sample, this clone turned up many times. This chain joins TRBV4-1 and TRBJ2-2, with D possibly matching TRBD2 (6 bases). This CDR3 comprises 17 residues. CDR1 and CDR2 from the germline V gene are MGHRA and YSYEKL. Trimming removed 4 bases at V and 5 bases at J, with 20 bases between. Here the CDR3 reads CASSRTYPGERTGELFF. The DNA for the CDR3 is TGCGCCAGCAGCCGAACCTACCCGGGAGAGAGGACCGGGGAGCTGTTTTTT.

The chain couples TRBV4-1 to TRBJ1-4; 10 bases match TRBD1. The CDR3 extends over 15 amino acids. With 6 bases clipped from V and 7 bases from J, the junction kept 8 bases outside the gene matches. CDR1 and CDR2 (germline): MGHRA, YSYEKL. The CDR3 sequence: CASRLTGGNSEKLFF. The CDR3 DNA sequence: TGCGCCAGCAGGCTGACAGGGGGCAATTCTGAAAAACTGTTTTTT.

This chain uses TRBV6-2 or TRBV6-3 with TRBJ2-7; the match to TRBD1 covers 8 bases. This CDR3 comprises 14 residues. Germline CDR1 is MNHEY and CDR2 is SVGEGT. V was clipped by 2 bases and J by 7 bases; unmatched bases: 7. Here the CDR3 DNA reads TGTGCCAGCAGTTACGGACAGGGAAGCTGGGAGCAGTACTTC. Its translation is CASSYGQGSWEQYF.

This clone was picked up one time. V is TRBV9 and J is TRBJ1-2; weak D call: TRBD1 (5 bases). The CDR3 spans 13 residues. From germline, CDR1 is SGDLS and CDR2 YYNGEE. Deletions cut 4 bases from V and 7 bases from J, with 14 bases between. The CDR3 nucleotides read TGTGCCAGCAGCCTGAATCCCCAGGGTGGCTACACCTTC. It codes for CASSLNPQGGYTF.

This chain connects TRBV29-1 to TRBJ1-1; the D is unclear. CDR1 is SQVTM, CDR2 ANQGSEA, per germline. This CDR3 contains 11 residues. V shed 4 bases and J shed 5 bases, with 8 bases lying between them. The CDR3 bases are TGCAGCGTTGTCGAGGGAACTGAAGCTTTCTTT. Protein: CSVVEGTEAFF.